Following are 8 T cell receptor beta chains from one sample sequenced in a study of CD4 T cells in relation to SARS-CoV-2 and coronaviruses. Only in-frame clones appear in the TCRdb table, and some are missing; sequencing was by immunoSEQ multiplex PCR. The data show tens of thousands of clones, roughly 93% seen once. The unexposed donors gave CD4+ T cells in about 2011-2018, prior to COVID-19. Material for sequencing was naive CD4+ T cells from PBMCs. Regarding subset: naive CD4+ T cells isolated by negative enrichment. All receptors derive from a human donor in good health.

Here the CDR3 DNA reads TGTGCCATCAGTGGGACTAGCGTAGACGAGCAGTACTTC. This encodes CAISGTSVDEQYF. The chain couples TRBV10-3 to TRBJ2-7; 9 bases align to TRBD2. There are 13 residues in the CDR3. The junction had 3 bases not matched to a gene; V was cut back by 4 bases and J by 5 bases. The germline CDR1 and CDR2 sequences are ENHRY and SYGVKD.

The V and J genes are TRBV5-1 and TRBJ2-5; 8 bases map to TRBD1. In germline, CDR1 is SGHRS, CDR2 YFSETQ. V shed 1 base and J 2 bases; nucleotides not matched to a gene: 7. The length of the CDR3 is 16 residues. CDR3 nucleotides: TGCGCCAGCAGCTTGCGACAGGGGTTGGGGCAAGAGACCCAGTACTTC. Amino acid sequence: CASSLRQGLGQETQYF.

The V and J genes are TRBV5-1 and TRBJ2-5, with 9 positions matching TRBD1. Germline assignment: CDR1 SGHRS and CDR2 YFSETQ. V gave up 6 bases and J gave up 5 bases; unmatched junction bases: 11. CDR3 length: 15 residues. CDR3 in amino acids: CASTDIQGAGETQYF. The DNA of the CDR3 is TGCGCCAGCACTGACATACAGGGGGCCGGCGAGACCCAGTACTTC.

J is TRBJ2-2 and V is TRBV14; D not certain. Trimming removed 5 bases at V and 8 bases at J, with 6 bases between. Germline CDR1 reads SGHDN; CDR2 reads FVKESK. CDR3 length equals 11 residues. CDR3 protein: CASSARGELFF. The CDR3 DNA follows: TGTGCCAGCAGCGCAAGAGGGGAGCTGTTTTTT.

The chain carries TRBV7-9 and TRBJ1-1; D not certain. With 3 bases removed from V and 5 bases from J, the gap between germline ends came to 13 bases. Looked up from germline, CDR1 is SEHNR and CDR2 is FQNEAQ (reference sequence). The CDR3 extends over 14 amino acids. This CDR3 reads CASSLSPAVTEAFF. As DNA, the CDR3 is TGTGCCAGCAGCTTGAGCCCTGCAGTTACTGAAGCTTTCTTT.

The V call is TRBV12-3 or TRBV12-4, the J call TRBJ2-1; 7 bases are shared with TRBD1. The V segment lost 5 bases and the J segment 14 bases; nucleotides outside the gene matches: 12. CDR3 size: 13 residues. CDR3 DNA: TGTGCCAGCAGTCGCCCCCCGGGACAGTCAAAGTTCTTC. The encoded protein is CASSRPPGQSKFF.

J is TRBJ2-1 and V is TRBV5-6, with TRBD1 matching over 7 bases. CDR1 is SGHDT and CDR2 is YYEEEE in the germline V gene. The V gene end was trimmed by 1 base and the J gene end by 2 bases; junction bases not matched to a gene: 3. The CDR3 loop spans 15 amino acids. For the CDR3, the DNA is TGTGCCAGCAGCTTGACCACAGGGGCCTACAATGAGCAGTTCTTC. Protein product: CASSLTTGAYNEQFF.

The chain is built from TRBV7-9 and TRBJ1-2; D not certain. The CDR3 length is 12 residues. CDR1 and CDR2 (germline): SEHNR, FQNEAQ (reference sequence). V was shortened by 4 bases and J by 8 bases, with 11 bases between the two germline ends. The CDR3 DNA follows: TGTGCCAGCAGCTCCTACCTCGGGGGCTACACCTTC. Translating it yields CASSSYLGGYTF.